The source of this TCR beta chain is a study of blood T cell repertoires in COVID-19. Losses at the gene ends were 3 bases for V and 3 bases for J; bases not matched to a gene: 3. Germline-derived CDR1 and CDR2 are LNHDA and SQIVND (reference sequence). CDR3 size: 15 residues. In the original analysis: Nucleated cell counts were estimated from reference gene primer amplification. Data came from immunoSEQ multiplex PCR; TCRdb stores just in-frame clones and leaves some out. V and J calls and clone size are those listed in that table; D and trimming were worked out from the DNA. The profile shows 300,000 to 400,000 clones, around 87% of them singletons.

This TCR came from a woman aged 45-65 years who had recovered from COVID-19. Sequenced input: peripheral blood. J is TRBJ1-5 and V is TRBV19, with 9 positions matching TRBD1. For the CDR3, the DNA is TGTGCCAGTAGTATCGACAGGGGGGACAATCAGCCCCAGCATTTT. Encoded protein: CASSIDRGDNQPQHF.